This TCR beta chain appears in the sequencing data of a study of blood T cell repertoires in COVID-19. Study-wide background: Sources were T cells, B-cell-depleted T cells, or PBMCs; the material itself was cDNA or gDNA.

Method: immunoSEQ multiplex PCR; TCRdb's copy keeps in-frame clones and lacks some. The sample yields about 140,000 clones, roughly 85% seen once. The CDR3 runs to 14 residues. Germline loops: CDR1 SGDLS, CDR2 YYNGEE. Between the trimmed V and J ends, which lost 1 base and 5 bases, there was a span of 12 bases. The rearrangement links TRBV9 to TRBJ1-1; D may be TRBD1 (5 bases). Sequencing was performed on peripheral blood. This receptor was obtained from a man between 50 and 59 years old with acute or convalescent COVID-19. The CDR3 nucleotides read TGTGCCAGCAGCGTAAGGGCCCAGGGAACTGAAGCTTTCTTT. It codes for CASSVRAQGTEAFF.